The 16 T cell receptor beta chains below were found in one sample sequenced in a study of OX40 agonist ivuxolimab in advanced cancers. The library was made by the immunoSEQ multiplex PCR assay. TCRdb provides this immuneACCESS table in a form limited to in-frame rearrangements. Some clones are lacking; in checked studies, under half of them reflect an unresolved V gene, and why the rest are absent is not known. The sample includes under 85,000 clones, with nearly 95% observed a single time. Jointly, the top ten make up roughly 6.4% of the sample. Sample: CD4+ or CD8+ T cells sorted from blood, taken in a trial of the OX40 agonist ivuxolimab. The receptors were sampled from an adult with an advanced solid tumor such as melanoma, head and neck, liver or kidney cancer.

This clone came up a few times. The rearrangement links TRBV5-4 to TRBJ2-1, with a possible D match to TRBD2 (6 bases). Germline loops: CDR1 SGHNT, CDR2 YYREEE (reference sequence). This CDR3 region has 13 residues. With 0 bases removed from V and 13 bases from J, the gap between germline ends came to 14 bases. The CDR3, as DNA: TGTGCCAGCAGCTTGGGGGGGGTTAAGTCTCAGTTCTTC. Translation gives CASSLGGVKSQFF.

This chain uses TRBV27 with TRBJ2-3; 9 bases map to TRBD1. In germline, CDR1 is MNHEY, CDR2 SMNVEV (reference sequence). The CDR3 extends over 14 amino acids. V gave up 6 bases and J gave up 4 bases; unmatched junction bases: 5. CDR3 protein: CASSQQGAADTQYF. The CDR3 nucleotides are TGTGCCAGCAGCCAACAGGGGGCTGCAGATACGCAGTATTTT.

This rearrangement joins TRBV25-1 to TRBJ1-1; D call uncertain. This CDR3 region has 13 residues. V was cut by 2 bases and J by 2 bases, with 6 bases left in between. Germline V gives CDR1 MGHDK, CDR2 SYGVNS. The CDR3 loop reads CASSEQYNTEAFF. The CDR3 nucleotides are TGTGCCAGCAGTGAACAATATAACACTGAAGCTTTCTTT. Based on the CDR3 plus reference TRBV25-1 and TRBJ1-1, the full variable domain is EADIYQTPRYLVIGTGKKITLECSQTMGHDKMYWYQQDPGMELHLIHYSYGVNSTEKGDLSSESTVSRIRTEHFPLTLESARPSHTSQYLCASSEQYNTEAFFGQGTRLTVV.

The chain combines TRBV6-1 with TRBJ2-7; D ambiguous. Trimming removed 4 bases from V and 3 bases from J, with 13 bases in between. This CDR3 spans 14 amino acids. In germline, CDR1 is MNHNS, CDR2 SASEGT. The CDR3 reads CASSARNGGYEQYF. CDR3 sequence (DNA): TGTGCCAGCAGTGCGCGGAATGGCGGCTACGAGCAGTACTTC.

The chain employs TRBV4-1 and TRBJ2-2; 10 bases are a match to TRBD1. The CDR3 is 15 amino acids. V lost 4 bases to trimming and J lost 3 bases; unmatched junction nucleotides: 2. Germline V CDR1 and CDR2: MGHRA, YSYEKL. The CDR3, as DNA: TGCGCCAGCAGCCCCGGACAGGGGGACACCGGGGAGCTGTTTTTT. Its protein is CASSPGQGDTGELFF.

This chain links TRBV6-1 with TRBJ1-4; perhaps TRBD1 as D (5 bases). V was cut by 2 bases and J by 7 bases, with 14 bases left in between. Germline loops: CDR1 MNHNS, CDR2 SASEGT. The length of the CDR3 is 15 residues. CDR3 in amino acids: CASSESGGIGEKLFF. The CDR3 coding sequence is TGTGCCAGCAGTGAATCGGGGGGGATAGGTGAAAAACTGTTTTTT.

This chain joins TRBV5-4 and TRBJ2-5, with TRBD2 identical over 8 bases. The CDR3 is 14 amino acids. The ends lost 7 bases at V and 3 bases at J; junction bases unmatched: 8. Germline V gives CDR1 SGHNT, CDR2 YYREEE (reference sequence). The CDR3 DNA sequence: TGTGCCAGCGGTTGGGATAGCGGGGAAGAGACCCAGTACTTC. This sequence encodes CASGWDSGEETQYF.

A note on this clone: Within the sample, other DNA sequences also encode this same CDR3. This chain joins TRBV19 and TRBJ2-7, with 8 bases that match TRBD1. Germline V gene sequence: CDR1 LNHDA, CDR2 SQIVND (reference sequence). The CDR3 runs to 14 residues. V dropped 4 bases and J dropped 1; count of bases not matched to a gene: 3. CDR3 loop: CASSTGQGSYEQYF. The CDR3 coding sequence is TGTGCCAGTAGTACCGGACAGGGATCCTACGAGCAGTACTTC.

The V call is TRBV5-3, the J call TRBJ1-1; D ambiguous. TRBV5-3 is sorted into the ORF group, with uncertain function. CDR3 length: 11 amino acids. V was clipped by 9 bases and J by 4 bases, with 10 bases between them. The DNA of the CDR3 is TGTGCCAAGACTTGGAGCACTGAAGCTTTCTTT. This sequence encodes CAKTWSTEAFF.

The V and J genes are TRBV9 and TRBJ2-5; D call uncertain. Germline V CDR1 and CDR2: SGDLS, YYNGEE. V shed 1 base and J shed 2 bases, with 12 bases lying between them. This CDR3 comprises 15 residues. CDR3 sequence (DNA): TGTGCCAGCAGCGTAACCAAGGCGTTACAAGAGACCCAGTACTTC. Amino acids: CASSVTKALQETQYF. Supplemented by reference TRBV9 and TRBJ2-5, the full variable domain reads DSGVTQTPKHLITATGQRVTLRCSPRSGDLSVYWYQQSLDQGLQFLIQYYNGEERAKGNILERFSAQQFPDLHSELNLSSLELGDSALYFCASSVTKALQETQYFGPGTRLLVL.

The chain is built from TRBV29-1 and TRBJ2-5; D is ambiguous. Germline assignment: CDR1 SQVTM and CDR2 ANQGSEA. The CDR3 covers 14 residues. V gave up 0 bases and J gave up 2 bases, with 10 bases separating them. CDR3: CSVEDLLFQETQYF. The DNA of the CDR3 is TGCAGCGTTGAAGATCTTTTGTTTCAAGAGACCCAGTACTTC.

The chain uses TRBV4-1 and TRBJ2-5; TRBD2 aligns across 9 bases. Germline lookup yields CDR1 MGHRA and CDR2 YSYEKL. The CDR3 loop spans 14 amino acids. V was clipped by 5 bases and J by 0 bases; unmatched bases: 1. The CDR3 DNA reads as TGCGCCAGCAGCTCTAGCGGGGACCAAGAGACCCAGTACTTC. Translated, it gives CASSSSGDQETQYF.

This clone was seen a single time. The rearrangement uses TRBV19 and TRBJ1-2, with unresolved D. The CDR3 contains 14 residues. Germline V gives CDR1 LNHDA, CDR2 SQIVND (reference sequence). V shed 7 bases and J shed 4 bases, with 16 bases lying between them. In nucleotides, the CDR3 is TGTGCCAGTACCCCGCCCGGCGGCAGCTATGGCTACACCTTC. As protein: CASTPPGGSYGYTF. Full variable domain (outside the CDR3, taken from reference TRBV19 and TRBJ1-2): DGGITQSPKYLFRKEGQNVTLSCEQNLNHDAMYWYRQDPGQGLRLIYYSQIVNDFQKGDIAEGYSVSREKKESFPLTVTSAQKNPTAFYLCASTPPGGSYGYTFGSGTRLTVV.

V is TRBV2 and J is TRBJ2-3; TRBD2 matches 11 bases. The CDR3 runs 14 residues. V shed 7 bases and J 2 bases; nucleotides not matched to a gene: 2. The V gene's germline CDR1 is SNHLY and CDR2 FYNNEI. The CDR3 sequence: CASKGLADTDTQYF. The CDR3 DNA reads TGTGCCAGCAAGGGACTAGCGGACACAGATACGCAGTATTTT.

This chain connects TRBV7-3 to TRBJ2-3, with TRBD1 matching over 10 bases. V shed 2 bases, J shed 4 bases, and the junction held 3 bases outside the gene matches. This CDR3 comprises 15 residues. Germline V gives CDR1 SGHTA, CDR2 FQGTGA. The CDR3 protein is CASSLEGQGPDTQYF. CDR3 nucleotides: TGTGCCAGCAGCTTAGAGGGACAGGGGCCAGATACGCAGTATTTT. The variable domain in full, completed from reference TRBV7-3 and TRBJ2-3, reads GAGVSQTPSNKVTEKGKYVELRCDPISGHTALYWYRQSLGQGPEFLIYFQGTGAADDSGLPNDRFFAVRPEGSVSTLKIQRTERGDSAVYLCASSLEGQGPDTQYFGPGTRLTVL.

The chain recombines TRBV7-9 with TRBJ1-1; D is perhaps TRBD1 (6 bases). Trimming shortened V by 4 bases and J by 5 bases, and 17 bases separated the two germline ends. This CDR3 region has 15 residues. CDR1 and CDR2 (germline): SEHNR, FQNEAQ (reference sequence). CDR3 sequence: CASSSQQGLETEAFF. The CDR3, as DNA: TGTGCCAGCAGCTCACAACAGGGATTAGAAACTGAAGCTTTCTTT.